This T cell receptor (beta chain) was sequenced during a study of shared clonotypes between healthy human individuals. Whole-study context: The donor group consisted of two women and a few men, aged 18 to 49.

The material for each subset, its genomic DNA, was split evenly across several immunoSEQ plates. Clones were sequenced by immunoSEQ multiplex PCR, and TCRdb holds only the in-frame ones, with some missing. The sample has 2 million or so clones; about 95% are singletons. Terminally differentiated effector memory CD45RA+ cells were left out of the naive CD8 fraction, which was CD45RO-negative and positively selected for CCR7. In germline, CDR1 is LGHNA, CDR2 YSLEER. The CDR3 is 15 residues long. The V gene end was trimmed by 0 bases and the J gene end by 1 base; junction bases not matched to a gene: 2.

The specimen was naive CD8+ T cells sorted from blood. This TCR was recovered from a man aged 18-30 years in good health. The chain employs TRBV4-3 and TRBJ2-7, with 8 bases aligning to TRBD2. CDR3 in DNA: TGCGCCAGCAGCCAAGAAGCGGGAGAGTCCTACGAGCAGTACTTC. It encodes CASSQEAGESYEQYF.